Below are 19 T cell receptor beta chains sequenced from a single sample in a study of blood T cell repertoires in COVID-19. Produced via immunoSEQ multiplex PCR; TCRdb's table is partial and in-frame only. The sample contains some 210,000 clones, 75% to 90% of which appear only once. Sequencing was carried out using peripheral blood. Source of these receptors: a woman between 35 and 50 years old with acute or convalescent COVID-19.

The V and J genes are TRBV3-1 (or the pseudogene TRBV3-2) and TRBJ1-2, with 8 nucleotides matching TRBD1. CDR1 is LGHDT and CDR2 is YNNKEL in the germline V gene (reference sequence). V shed 2 bases and J 5 bases; nucleotides not matched to a gene: 13. The CDR3 loop spans 17 amino acids. This chain's CDR3 is CASSQPRTGPWGYGYTF. The DNA for the CDR3 is TGTGCCAGCAGCCAACCCCGGACAGGGCCGTGGGGATATGGCTACACCTTC.

This rearrangement joins TRBV6-5 to TRBJ1-1, with 7 bases matching TRBD1. The junction had 1 base not matched to a gene; V was cut back by 6 bases and J by 3 bases. Germline CDR1 is MNHEY and CDR2 is SVGAGI. The CDR3 sequence is 12 residues long. CDR3 region: CASRGQYTEAFF. CDR3 DNA: TGTGCCAGCAGGGGACAGTACACTGAAGCTTTCTTT.

This chain uses TRBV5-1 with TRBJ2-3; the D is unclear. This CDR3 is built from 14 residues. V lost 1 base and J lost 1, with 7 bases in between. Germline CDR1 and CDR2: SGHRS and YFSETQ. CDR3 DNA sequence: TGCGCCAGCAGCTTGATCGTTGGCACAGATACGCAGTATTTT. Its protein is CASSLIVGTDTQYF.

The chain uses TRBV12-3 or TRBV12-4 and TRBJ2-7; a weak D match, TRBD2 (6 bases). V lost 4 bases and J 7 bases, leaving 14 bases between the germline ends. The CDR3 runs to 13 residues. The CDR3 sequence: CASSSSGGREQYV. The CDR3 DNA sequence: TGTGCCAGCAGTTCATCGGGTGGGAGGGAGCAGTACGTC.

This clone was found once. This chain joins TRBV10-2 and TRBJ1-2; 9 nucleotides line up with TRBD1. V shed 6 bases and J 6 bases; nucleotides not matched to a gene: 8. This CDR3 has 14 residues. Germline CDR1 is WSHSY and CDR2 is SAAADI. The CDR3 sequence is CASRPRDRVHGYTF. The CDR3 DNA follows: TGCGCCAGCAGGCCGCGGGACAGGGTGCATGGCTACACCTTC.

J is TRBJ1-4 and V is TRBV18; weak D call: TRBD1 (5 bases). The CDR3 covers 15 residues. Trimming pared 1 base from V and 7 bases from J, leaving 13 bases between. Germline CDR1 is KGHSH and CDR2 is LQKENI. CDR3 sequence reads: CASSPRSGRLEKLFF. Here the CDR3 DNA reads TGTGCCAGCTCACCACGGTCAGGGCGGCTTGAAAAACTGTTTTTT.

The chain has TRBV5-1 and TRBJ1-2; tentative D call: TRBD1 (6 bases). The V end lost 4 bases, the J end lost 1 base, and 14 bases lay between the germline ends. The CDR3 extends over 15 amino acids. The germline gives CDR1 SGHRS, CDR2 YFSETQ. CDR3 DNA sequence: TGCGCCAGCAGCCAGGGGACCGATCGTAACTATGGCTACACCTTC. Protein product: CASSQGTDRNYGYTF.

The chain employs TRBV5-4 and TRBJ2-7; D gene ambiguous. The CDR3 loop spans 11 amino acids. Per germline, CDR1 SGHNT and CDR2 YYREEE (reference sequence). Trimming took off 3 bases at V and 1 base at J, with 2 bases between the two ends. CDR3 residues: CASSSSYEQYV. Here the CDR3 DNA reads TGTGCCAGCAGCTCTTCCTACGAGCAGTACGTC.

The chain is built from TRBV14 and TRBJ2-5; the match to TRBD2 covers 13 bases. Germline V gene data show CDR1 as SGHDN and CDR2 as FVKESK. The CDR3 has 15 amino acids. J lost 5 bases, V lost 5 bases, and 5 bases had no gene match. CDR3 nucleotide sequence: TGTGCCAGCAGCGTCGGGACTAGCGGGGTGGAGACCCAGTACTTC. This codes for CASSVGTSGVETQYF.

This rearrangement joins TRBV30 to TRBJ2-3; 13 bases are a match to TRBD2. Germline CDR1 is GTSNPN and CDR2 is SVGIG (reference sequence). This CDR3 is built from 16 residues. The junction had 3 bases not matched to a gene; V was cut back by 2 bases and J by 1 base. Here the CDR3 reads CAWSTGTSGGTDTQYF. DNA for the CDR3: TGTGCCTGGAGTACCGGGACTAGCGGGGGCACAGATACGCAGTATTTT. The full variable domain, with the rest looked up from reference TRBV30 and TRBJ2-3, is SQTIHQWPATLVQPVGSPLSLECTVEGTSNPNLYWYRQAAGRGLQLLFYSVGIGQISSEVPQNLSASRPQDRQFILSSKKLLLSDSGFYLCAWSTGTSGGTDTQYFGPGTRLTVL.

The chain carries TRBV2 and TRBJ2-3; 10 bases are shared with TRBD1. With V trimmed by 3 bases and J by 4 bases, 10 bases remained unmatched. Germline assignment: CDR1 SNHLY and CDR2 FYNNEI. The CDR3 runs to 17 residues. In nucleotides, the CDR3 is TGTGCCAGCAGTGATCTGGGGGGACAGGGGACCCCAGATACGCAGTATTTT. The encoded protein is CASSDLGGQGTPDTQYF. Supplemented by reference TRBV2 and TRBJ2-3, the full variable domain reads EPEVTQTPSHQVTQMGQEVILRCVPISNHLYFYWYRQILGQKVEFLVSFYNNEISEKSEIFDDQFSVERPDGSNFTLKIRSTKLEDSAMYFCASSDLGGQGTPDTQYFGPGTRLTVL.

The genes are TRBV12-3 or TRBV12-4 and TRBJ2-2, with D hard to call. Trimming removed 8 bases from V and 8 bases from J, with 15 bases in between. This CDR3 has 13 residues. CDR3 DNA: TGTGCCAGCCTTGGCGCCCGGAGTGGGGAGCTGTTTTTT. Amino acids: CASLGARSGELFF.

On this clone: One end of the junction fails to match germline, which may point to a read error. The rearrangement joins TRBV12-3 or TRBV12-4 to TRBJ1-2; D gene uncertain. CDR3 length equals 12 residues. The CDR3 DNA follows: TGTGCCAGCAGTTTAGTTCAGAATTCCTTGGCCTTC. Its protein product is CASSLVQNSLAF.

CDR3 protein: CASSGEVHNEQFF. CDR3 DNA sequence: TGTGCCAGTAGCGGGGAGGTCCACAATGAGCAGTTCTTC. The rearrangement joins TRBV19 to TRBJ2-1; possible D gene TRBD2, 6 bases. The length of the CDR3 is 13 residues. Germline V gene sequence: CDR1 LNHDA, CDR2 SQIVND (reference sequence). Trimming cost V 6 bases and J 5 bases, with 11 bases left between them.

The V call is TRBV4-1, the J call TRBJ2-1; 13 bases align to TRBD2. V trimming: 5 bases; J trimming: 9 bases; junction bases outside the gene matches: 10. CDR1 is MGHRA, CDR2 YSYEKL, per germline. The CDR3 is 16 residues long. This chain's CDR3 is CASSALAGGTRGEQFF. The DNA for the CDR3 is TGCGCCAGCAGCGCACTAGCGGGGGGGACCAGGGGTGAGCAGTTCTTC.

J is TRBJ1-1 and V is TRBV30; no firm D call. Deletions cut 0 bases from V and 1 base from J, with 6 bases between. CDR1 is GTSNPN, CDR2 SVGIG, per germline (reference sequence). The CDR3 length is 13 residues. CDR3 nucleotide sequence: TGTGCCTGGAGTGTACAGCAGAACACTGAAGCTTTCTTT. This gives the protein CAWSVQQNTEAFF.

The rearrangement joins TRBV11-2 to TRBJ1-6; tentative D call: TRBD1 (5 bases). This CDR3 is built from 15 residues. Trimming took 4 bases from V and 7 from J, leaving 14 bases between them. Germline CDR1 SGHAT, CDR2 FQNNGV. The CDR3, as DNA: TGTGCCAGCAGCTCCGGGGGATACGGAAATTCACCCCTCCACTTT. Translation: CASSSGGYGNSPLHF.

The count of this clone is one. This chain links TRBV5-1 with TRBJ1-3, with D possibly TRBD1 on 6 matching bases. Germline CDR1 reads SGHRS; CDR2 reads YFSETQ. Trimming cost V 1 base and J 1 base, with 18 bases left between them. CDR3 size: 18 residues. The CDR3 DNA reads TGCGCCAGCAGCTTGTGGGGGTACAGGGCTAATTCTGGAAACACCATATATTTT. Translated: CASSLWGYRANSGNTIYF.

The gene calls are TRBV9 and TRBJ2-1, with TRBD1 matching over 11 bases. V was clipped by 4 bases and J by 8 bases; unmatched bases: 8. Germline lookup yields CDR1 SGDLS and CDR2 YYNGEE. The CDR3 spans 15 residues. CDR3 region: CASSIRTGGSDEQFF. In DNA, the CDR3 is TGTGCCAGCAGCATCAGGACAGGGGGCAGCGATGAGCAGTTCTTC.